The 3 T cell receptor beta chains reported below all come from one sample, sequenced in a study of blood T cell repertoires in COVID-19. Repertoires were generated with immunoSEQ multiplex PCR, while TCRdb's copy carries only in-frame clones and drops some. This table has about 270,000 clones, approximately 86% appearing once. Material: peripheral blood. The origin of the receptors is a man aged 35-49 years with active or convalescent COVID-19.

The chain is built from TRBV5-1 and TRBJ2-3; 7 bases are a match to TRBD1. This CDR3 is built from 14 residues. Germline V gene sequence: CDR1 SGHRS, CDR2 YFSETQ. Germline trimming cut 3 bases from V and 4 bases from J; bases unmatched to any gene: 5. CDR3 loop: CASSWTGPADTQYF. The DNA for the CDR3 is TGCGCCAGCAGCTGGACAGGTCCCGCAGATACGCAGTATTTT. The complete variable domain, with remaining parts taken from reference TRBV5-1 and TRBJ2-3, reads KAGVTQTPRYLIKTRGQQVTLSCSPISGHRSVSWYQQTPGQGLQFLFEYFSETQRNKGNFPGRFSGRQFSNSRSEMNVSTLELGDSALYLCASSWTGPADTQYFGPGTRLTVL.

This sequence joins TRBV28 and TRBJ2-1, with no clear D. From germline, CDR1 is MDHEN and CDR2 SYDVKM. Trimming removed 2 bases at V and 0 bases at J, with 14 bases between. The CDR3 is 17 amino acids. CDR3 protein: CASSLLVPAGSYNEQFF. The CDR3, as DNA: TGTGCCAGCAGTTTACTAGTCCCGGCCGGCTCCTACAATGAGCAGTTCTTC.

The chain couples TRBV24-1 to TRBJ2-1; 9 positions agree with TRBD2. The CDR3 is 16 amino acids. The V segment lost 4 bases and the J segment 4 bases; nucleotides outside the gene matches: 7. Germline assignment: CDR1 KGHDR and CDR2 SFDVKD. The CDR3 nucleotides are TGTGCCACCAGTGAGGCTAGCGGGGCCTTTTACAATGAGCAGTTCTTC. Its protein is CATSEASGAFYNEQFF.